This T cell receptor (beta chain) was recorded in a study of Ad26.COV2.S vaccination and SARS-CoV-2 variants. The overall study: Ad26.COV2.S given intramuscularly, once or twice 56 days apart.

As for this clone: Its antigen is currently unknown.

Notes on the study in general: Assessments of TCR breadth and depth may have underestimated the total T cell responses.

Treatment described: over 15 received Ad26.COV2.S at low or high dose, single or two shots; several received placebo; per-sample allocation not given. It was on day 63 after the first vaccine or placebo injection that samples were taken. Assay used: immunoSEQ multiplex PCR; TCRdb lists only in-frame clones, some missing. The sample lists 400,000 to 500,000 clones, roughly 90% occurring once. The sequenced sample was peripheral blood, obtained in a trial of Ad26.COV2.S vaccine versus placebo. The receptor was derived from a person aged 18-65 years who received the Ad26.COV2.S COVID-19 vaccine or a placebo.

Written as DNA, the CDR3 is TGTGCCAGCAGTTCGGGACAGGGGGCGCGTGGCTACACCTTC. Amino acid sequence: CASSSGQGARGYTF. V is TRBV28 and J is TRBJ1-2; TRBD1 aligns across 12 bases. Germline values: CDR1 MDHEN, CDR2 SYDVKM. V lost 4 bases, J lost 7 bases, and 4 bases stayed unmatched. The CDR3 has 14 amino acids.